This TCR beta chain originates from a study of shared clonotypes between healthy human individuals (dated by TCRdb to about 2020). Background for the entire study: The cohort included three men and two women between 18 and 49 years of age. To estimate repertoire size and how much clonotypes are shared between individuals, the study performed deep sequencing of blood TCR repertoires from about five healthy adults. Between about 0.85 and 9.5 billion PBMCs per donor were obtained by leukapheresis. Per donor, three plates each were used for CD4 naive and CD4 memory, two for CD8 naive, and one for CD8 memory. Libraries were prepared and TCR repertoires were sequenced by different laboratories using diverse techniques, in order to increase sequencing depth and limit assay-specific biases. General conclusions and limits of the study: Compared with non-shared clonotypes, the clonotypes found in all four sorted-subset donors had higher generation probabilities. Pairwise subsampling led to the expectation that sequencing depth would affect the degree of clonotype sharing among donors. Only blood was sampled, and tissue TCR repertoires likely differ from those in blood. Rarefaction of sorted-subset datasets indicated incomplete sequencing despite the large sequencing depth. Sharing across a few donors was observed for approximately 4.6% of naive CD4, less than 4% of naive CD8, 2% to 2.5% of memory CD4, and about 0.4% of memory CD8 clonotypes. Naive subsets generally had larger estimated clonotype richness than memory subsets did. Because the study included a small number of donors, the genetic and exposure-history diversity represented was limited.

TCR CDR3 regions were amplified from genomic DNA by multiplex PCR using the deep immunoSEQ assay. Extracted genomic DNA from each cell subset was distributed evenly across all wells of several immunoSEQ 96-well plates, and each plate was treated as a replicate. For sorted subsets, each replicate PCR was loaded with 200 ng genomic DNA, equivalent to 25,000 to 35,000 T cell genomes. The purified libraries were quantified using a Qubit 3.0 fluorometer, sized with a Bioanalyzer 2100, and then quantified again using the KAPA Library Quantification kit. Every immunoSEQ 96-well plate was sequenced on a dedicated single-read 150-cycle Illumina NextSeq 550 flow cell. The published analysis was carried out like this. The immunoSEQ output contained only junctional sequences without quality scores, so filtering could not match that applied to full-length reads. To assign V/J genes and CDR3, sequences were annotated using PyIR, a Python wrapper for IgBLAST v1.9, with IMGT germline references. Reads were removed for weak V/J assignments (E-value above 1e-6), missing CDR3, stop codons, out-of-frame junctions, or ambiguous translated residues. V3J clonotypes were defined as sequences sharing the same inferred V gene, J gene, and CDR3 amino acid sequence. The percentage overlap between two repertoires was calculated by dividing the number of shared unique clonotypes by the size of the smaller repertoire. Repertoire richness was assessed with RTK rarefaction, the Chao1 estimator, and Recon v2.1 estimates of unobserved clonotypes. Generation probabilities were computed with OLGA for all TCRbeta clonotypes obtained by the gDNA method from several donors. The table was pulled from immuneACCESS by TCRdb, which kept in-frame rearrangements only. Such tables lose some clones; where checked, under half of the loss comes from unresolved V genes, and the rest has no known cause. V and J calls and clone size are those listed in that table; D and trimming were worked out from the DNA. Here the sample has about 110,000 clones; around two thirds occur a single time. The top ten hold under 30% of the sample.

The donors were healthy, HIV-negative adults with no recently reported acute infections or vaccinations. Every donor was a Caucasian adult residing in Nashville, Tennessee, USA. CD8 memory samples consisted of magnetically selected CD45RO+ cells combined with CCR7-negative CD45RA+ effector memory (TemRA) cells. After blood collection by leukapheresis, PBMCs were isolated using Ficoll-Histopaque density gradient centrifugation and then cryopreserved in the vapor phase of liquid nitrogen. Analytical flow cytometry was used to check the purity and quantity of each magnetically sorted T cell population. From each sorted fraction, genomic DNA was isolated and quantified by UV absorbance on a Nanodrop 2000c. Reading from cysteine to phenylalanine, the CDR3 counts 14 amino acids. CDR3 DNA only is kept here, 42 bases in frame from base 1. The junction shows trimming of 2 bases on V and 1 base on J, plus 9 bases between the germline ends. Looking up the germline V gene yields CDR1 SGHDT and CDR2 YYEEEE.

As regards this clone: Its target antigen remains unknown. Per-nucleotide qualities are absent, and no much larger clonotype sits a single base away. The same CDR3 also results from other DNA sequences found in this sample.

In this chain, TRBV5-6 is recombined with TRBJ1-1; the D segment cannot be called with confidence. Sequenced sample: memory CD8+ T cells sorted from blood. What the cell subset or site label conveys for this sample: CD45RO+ cells pooled with CCR7-negative TemRA cells. The source of this sequence is a woman in her 30s in good health. This receptor carries the CDR3 CASSFNLGNTEAFF. The nucleotides are TGTGCCAGCAGCTTTAACTTGGGGAACACTGAAGCTTTCTTT.